The 10 T cell receptor beta chains below all came from one sample that was sequenced in a study of technical replicates of blood from several donors. Profiled with immunoSEQ multiplex PCR; TCRdb holds only in-frame clones, not every one. In the table there are 58,000 or so clones, approximately 84% of which are singletons. The sample taken for sequencing was PBMCs. Receptors originate from a human donor in good health. Some clones in this sample may be carry-over from other donors' samples.

The rearrangement joins TRBV7-8 to TRBJ2-7; D gene unclear. Trimming took off 5 bases at V and 4 bases at J, with 6 bases between the two ends. Per germline, CDR1 SGHVS and CDR2 FQNEAQ. The CDR3 is 11 residues long. As DNA, the CDR3 is TGTGCCAGCAGCCGAGGTTACGAGCAGTACTTC. Amino acids: CASSRGYEQYF.

The rearrangement joins TRBV10-3 to TRBJ2-1; tentatively, D is TRBD2 (6 bases). This CDR3 has 13 residues. Germline CDR1 reads ENHRY; CDR2 reads SYGVKD. V lost 6 bases, J lost 10 bases, and 16 bases lay in between. DNA of the CDR3: TGTGCCATCAGGAAGACGGGGGACGGGGAGCAGTTCTTC. Protein: CAIRKTGDGEQFF.

This chain joins TRBV4-2 and TRBJ2-3; TRBD2 matches 9 bases. Looked up from germline, CDR1 is LGHNA and CDR2 is YNFKEQ. V dropped 4 bases and J dropped 5; count of bases not matched to a gene: 10. The CDR3 is 16 residues long. DNA of the CDR3: TGTGCCAGCAGCCGTCGGGGCGGGGGGGAGGGAGATACGCAGTATTTT. It translates to CASSRRGGGEGDTQYF.

V usage is TRBV19 and J usage is TRBJ1-2; 8 bases are shared with TRBD1. This CDR3 has 13 amino acids. Germline assignment: CDR1 LNHDA and CDR2 SQIVND (reference sequence). The V segment lost 8 bases and the J segment 5 bases; nucleotides outside the gene matches: 7. This CDR3 is CASGRGLGYGYTF. The CDR3 nucleotides are TGTGCCAGTGGCAGGGGGCTGGGATATGGCTACACCTTC.

The rearrangement uses TRBV9 and TRBJ1-6, with 7 positions matching TRBD1. The CDR3 totals 14 residues. Germline values: CDR1 SGDLS, CDR2 YYNGEE. V was clipped by 2 bases and J by 8 bases; unmatched bases: 4. The CDR3 DNA reads as TGTGCCAGCAGCGTCAGGGACAGATATTCACCCCTCCACTTT. It codes for CASSVRDRYSPLHF.

This chain connects TRBV5-1 to TRBJ2-7; weak D call: TRBD1 (6 bases). The CDR3 is made up of 14 amino acids. The V gene lost 7 bases and the J gene lost 2 bases, with 16 bases spanning the gap. CDR1 SGHRS and CDR2 YFSETQ come from the germline V gene. The CDR3 DNA reads as TGCGCCAGCCGAGTAGAGGACAGAACCTACGAGCAGTACTTC. It encodes CASRVEDRTYEQYF.

This clone was picked up one time. V usage is TRBV27 and J usage is TRBJ2-2, with a weak D call TRBD2 (6 bases). The CDR3 runs to 14 residues. The germline CDR1 and CDR2 sequences are MNHEY and SMNVEV (reference sequence). V lost 6 bases and J 6 bases, leaving 14 bases between the germline ends. The chain's CDR3 is CASRPGVRAGELFF. CDR3 nucleotide sequence: TGTGCCAGCAGACCGGGGGTAAGGGCCGGGGAGCTGTTTTTT.

The chain is built from TRBV28 and TRBJ2-6, with D unclear. In germline, CDR1 is MDHEN, CDR2 SYDVKM. CDR3 length: 16 amino acids. Trimming took 6 bases from V and 0 from J, leaving 12 bases between them. The CDR3 loop is CASRRTDSSGANVLTF. The CDR3 DNA follows: TGTGCCAGCAGACGTACCGATAGCTCTGGGGCCAACGTCCTGACTTTC.

The V call is TRBV7-8, the J call TRBJ1-2; 9 nucleotides line up with TRBD1. This CDR3 spans 16 amino acids. Trimming took 5 bases from V and 3 from J; bases not matched to a gene: 10. The germline CDR1 and CDR2 sequences are SGHVS and FQNEAQ. CDR3 sequence (DNA): TGTGCCAGCAGCGAGGGGGACAGGGCGGAGTACTATGGCTACACCTTC. Protein sequence: CASSEGDRAEYYGYTF.

The rearrangement uses TRBV12-5 and TRBJ2-5; tentative D call: TRBD1 (5 bases). Trimming removed 2 bases from V and 5 bases from J, with 12 bases in between. This CDR3 comprises 14 residues. CDR1 and CDR2 (germline): LGHNT, FRNRAP. CDR3 sequence reads: CASGLLTPGETQYF. DNA for the CDR3: TGTGCTAGTGGTTTGCTAACCCCAGGGGAGACCCAGTACTTC.